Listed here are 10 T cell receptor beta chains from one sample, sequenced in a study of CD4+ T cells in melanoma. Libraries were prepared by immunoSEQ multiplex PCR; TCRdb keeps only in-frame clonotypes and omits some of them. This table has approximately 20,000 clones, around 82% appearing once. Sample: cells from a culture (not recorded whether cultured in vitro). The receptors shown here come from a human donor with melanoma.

The DNA of the CDR3 is TGCAGCTCGACAGGGCGCAATGAGCAGTTCTTC. Translated, it gives CSSTGRNEQFF. This rearrangement joins TRBV29-1 to TRBJ2-1, with 7 bases lining up with TRBD1. The CDR3 length is 11 residues. From germline, CDR1 is SQVTM and CDR2 ANQGSEA. After removal of 8 bases from V and 6 bases from J, the junction contained 4 bases not matched to a gene.

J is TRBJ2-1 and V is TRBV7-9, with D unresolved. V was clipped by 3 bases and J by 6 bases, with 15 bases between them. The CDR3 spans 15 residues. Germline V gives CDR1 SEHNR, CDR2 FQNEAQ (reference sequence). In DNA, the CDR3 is TGTGCCAGCAGCTTGCCCCGGAGACTTGGCAATGAGCAGTTCTTC. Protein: CASSLPRRLGNEQFF.

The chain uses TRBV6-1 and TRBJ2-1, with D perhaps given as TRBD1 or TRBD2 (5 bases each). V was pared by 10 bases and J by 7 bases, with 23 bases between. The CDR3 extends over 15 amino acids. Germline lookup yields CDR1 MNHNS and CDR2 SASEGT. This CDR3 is CATVAAGAKGNEQFF. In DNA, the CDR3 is TGTGCCACTGTAGCCGCCGGGGCCAAGGGAAATGAGCAGTTCTTC.

CDR3 in amino acids: CASSGQGAGDTEAFF. CDR3 coding DNA: TGTGCCAGCAGTGGACAGGGGGCTGGTGACACTGAAGCTTTCTTT. The chain links TRBV6-5 to TRBJ1-1, with 11 bases identical to TRBD1. CDR1 is MNHEY, CDR2 SVGAGI, per germline. V lost 5 bases and J lost 3; bases outside the gene matches: 5. CDR3 length: 15 amino acids.

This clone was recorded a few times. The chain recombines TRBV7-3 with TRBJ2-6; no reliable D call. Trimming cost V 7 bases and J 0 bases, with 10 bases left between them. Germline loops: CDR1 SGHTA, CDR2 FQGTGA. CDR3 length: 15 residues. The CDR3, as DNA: TGTGCCAGCACCTTGGGTACCTCTGGGGCCAACGTCCTGACTTTC. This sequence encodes CASTLGTSGANVLTF.

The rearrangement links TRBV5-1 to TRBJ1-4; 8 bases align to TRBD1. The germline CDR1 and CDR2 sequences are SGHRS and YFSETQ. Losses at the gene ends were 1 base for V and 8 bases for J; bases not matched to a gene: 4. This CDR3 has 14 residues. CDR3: CASSLNRGDEKLFF. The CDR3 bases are TGCGCCAGCAGCTTGAACAGGGGGGACGAAAAACTGTTTTTT. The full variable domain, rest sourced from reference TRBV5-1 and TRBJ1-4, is KAGVTQTPRYLIKTRGQQVTLSCSPISGHRSVSWYQQTPGQGLQFLFEYFSETQRNKGNFPGRFSGRQFSNSRSEMNVSTLELGDSALYLCASSLNRGDEKLFFGSGTQLSVL.

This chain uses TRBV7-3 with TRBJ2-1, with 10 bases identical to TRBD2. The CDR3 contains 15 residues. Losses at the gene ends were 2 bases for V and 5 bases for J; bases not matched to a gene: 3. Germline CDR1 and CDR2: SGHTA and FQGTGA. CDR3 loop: CASSLRLAGDNEQFF. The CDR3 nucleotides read TGTGCCAGCAGCTTACGGCTAGCGGGGGACAATGAGCAGTTCTTC.

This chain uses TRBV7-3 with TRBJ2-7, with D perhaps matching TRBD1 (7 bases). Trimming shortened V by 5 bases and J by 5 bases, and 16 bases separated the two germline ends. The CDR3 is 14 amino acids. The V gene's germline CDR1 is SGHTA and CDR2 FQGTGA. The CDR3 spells CASSKQGTGDEQYF. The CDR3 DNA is TGTGCCAGCAGCAAACAGGGGACTGGCGACGAGCAGTACTTC.

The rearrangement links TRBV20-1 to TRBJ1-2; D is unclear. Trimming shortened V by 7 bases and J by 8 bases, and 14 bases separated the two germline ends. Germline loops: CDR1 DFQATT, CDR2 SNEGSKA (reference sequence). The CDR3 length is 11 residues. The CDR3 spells CSDPELGGYTF. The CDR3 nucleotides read TGCAGTGATCCCGAGCTAGGGGGCTACACCTTC.

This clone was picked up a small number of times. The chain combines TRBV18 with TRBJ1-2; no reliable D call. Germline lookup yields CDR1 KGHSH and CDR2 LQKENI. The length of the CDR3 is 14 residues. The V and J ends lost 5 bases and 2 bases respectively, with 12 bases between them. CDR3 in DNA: TGTGCCAGCTCAGTCCTAGGGCGAAACTATGGCTACACCTTC. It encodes CASSVLGRNYGYTF. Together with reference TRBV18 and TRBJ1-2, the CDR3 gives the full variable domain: NAGVMQNPRHLVRRRGQEARLRCSPMKGHSHVYWYRQLPEEGLKFMVYLQKENIIDESGMPKERFSAEFPKEGPSILRIQQVVRGDSAAYFCASSVLGRNYGYTFGSGTRLTVV.